This is a list of T cell receptor beta chains from one sample in a study of T cells in Graves' hyperthyroidism and ophthalmopathy. TCRdb redid the calling of the multiplex PCR reads with MiXCR, one entry per CDR3 protein. Among 500,000 to 800,000 distinct CDR3 sequences listed, 45% were seen once. Material for sequencing was peripheral blood or thyroid tissue (not recorded which). These TCRs come from an adult man with Graves' disease, either hyperthyroidism or ophthalmopathy (not recorded which). Each CDR3 is given with its conserved first and last residue. D genes are given only for firm matches. The size field is filled for only some rows; it gives once, few, many or a size class.

.	TRBV11-3	.	TRBJ2-7	CASSRSGPTYEQYF	TGTGCCAGCAGCCGATCCGGGCCCACCTACGAGCAGTACTTC
TRBD1	TRBV7-4	once	TRBJ1-6	CASSQETGTGAGSPLHF	TGCGCCAGCAGCCAAGAAACCGGGACAGGGGCGGGCTCACCCCTCCACTTT
TRBD1	TRBV20-1	.	TRBJ2-5	CSAPGFGTGVRETQYF	TGCAGTGCTCCAGGGTTTGGGACAGGGGTTCGAGAGACCCAGTACTTC
.	TRBV2	.	TRBJ1-1	CASPGSNTEAFF	TGTGCCAGTCCCGGGTCGAACACTGAAGCTTTCTTT
TRBD1	TRBV19	.	TRBJ1-1	CAVGGGENTEAFF	TGTGCCGTCGGAGGGGGCGAGAACACTGAAGCTTTCTTT
.	TRBV25-1	.	TRBJ2-5	CASRRSQETQYF	TGTGCTAGTCGACGTAGCCAAGAGACCCAGTACTTC
.	TRBV24-1	many	TRBJ2-6	CATSDGSSGANVLTF	TGTGCCACCAGTGATGGGAGTTCTGGGGCCAACGTCCTGACTTTC
.	TRBV7-9	few	TRBJ2-7	CASSLRQDIGKQYF	TGTGCCAGCAGCTTAAGACAGGACATCGGAAAGCAGTACTTC
.	TRBV7-9	.	TRBJ1-5	CASSGDRDINQPQHF	TGTGCCAGCAGCGGGGACCGGGACATCAATCAGCCCCAGCATTTT
TRBD1	TRBV29-1	many	TRBJ1-2	CSVEGQGHGYTF	TGCAGCGTTGAGGGACAGGGCCATGGCTACACCTTC
TRBD1	TRBV5-8	many	TRBJ1-6	CASSAGTGRGSPLHF	TGTGCCAGCAGCGCCGGGACAGGGAGAGGTTCACCCCTCCACTTT
.	TRBV20-1	many	TRBJ1-1	CSAPDRNTEAFF	TGCAGTGCCCCGGACAGAAACACTGAAGCTTTCTTT
.	TRBV7-3	few	TRBJ1-1	CASSFNTGTEAFF	TGTGCCAGCAGCTTCAATACGGGCACTGAAGCTTTCTTT
TRBD2	TRBV5-4	.	TRBJ2-5	CASSLGPGLAGSAKTQYF	TGTGCCAGCAGCCTAGGGCCGGGACTAGCGGGATCGGCGAAGACCCAGTACTTC
TRBD1	TRBV12-3/TRBV12-4	.	TRBJ1-2	CASSFGQGYSYTF	TGTGCCAGCAGTTTCGGACAGGGCTATAGCTACACCTTC
.	TRBV7-9	few	TRBJ1-2	CASSQDETAFYGYTF	TGCGCCAGCAGCCAAGATGAGACAGCCTTCTATGGCTACACCTTC
TRBD1	TRBV10-3	.	TRBJ2-7	CAISENRGQLEQYF	TGTGCCATCAGTGAAAACAGGGGGCAGCTCGAGCAGTACTTC
.	TRBV24-1	.	TRBJ2-5	CATSDWTGNQPQYF	TGTGCCACCAGTGATTGGACGGGCAATCAGCCCCAGTACTTC
.	TRBV20-1	many	TRBJ1-6	CSARGAAYNSPLHF	TGCAGTGCTAGAGGGGCGGCGTATAATTCACCCCTCCACTTT
.	TRBV5-1	.	TRBJ1-6	CASSLIGSSYNSPLHF	TGTGCCAGCAGCCTAATCGGCAGCTCCTATAATTCACCCCTCCACTTT
.	TRBV20-1	once	TRBJ1-3	CSARSPASGNTIYF	TGCAGTGCTAGATCCCCGGCATCTGGAAACACCATATATTTT
.	TRBV5-6	.	TRBJ1-3	CATNPGGNTIYF	TGTGCCACCAACCCGGGTGGAAACACCATATATTTT
TRBD2	TRBV10-3	.	TRBJ2-7	CAISESGVAGDYEQYF	TGTGCCATCAGTGAGTCCGGGGTAGCGGGAGACTACGAGCAGTACTTC
TRBD1	TRBV5-1	.	TRBJ2-7	CASSRGQGGDEQYF	TGCGCCAGCAGCCGAGGACAGGGAGGCGACGAGCAGTACTTC
TRBD1	TRBV6-6	.	TRBJ1-3	CASIKDRAGNTIYF	TGTGCCAGCATAAAGGACAGGGCTGGAAACACCATATATTTT
.	TRBV2	.	TRBJ1-1	CASRDRGKNTEAFF	TGTGCCAGCAGGGACCGCGGTAAGAACACTGAAGCTTTCTTT
.	TRBV7-8	.	TRBJ1-4	CASSLSRGPNEKLFF	TGTGCCAGCAGCTTATCGCGGGGCCCCAATGAAAAACTGTTTTTT
TRBD1	TRBV29-1	.	TRBJ2-7	CSLGQSPSYEQYF	TGCAGCTTGGGACAGTCACCCTCCTACGAGCAGTACTTC
.	TRBV10-1	few	TRBJ1-1	CASSESRGSGGEAFF	TGCGCCAGCAGTGAGTCTCGAGGGTCGGGGGGTGAAGCTTTCTTT
TRBD1	TRBV9	few	TRBJ1-5	CASSPTDRGGNQPQHF	TGTGCCAGCAGCCCCACGGACAGGGGCGGCAATCAGCCCCAGCATTTT
.	TRBV11-2	.	TRBJ2-2	CASSPLVGGELFF	TGTGCCAGTAGTCCGCTAGTGGGCGGGGAGCTGTTTTTT
.	TRBV7-6	.	TRBJ1-3	CASSPDGAYGNTIYF	TGTGCCAGCAGCCCAGACGGGGCGTATGGAAACACCATATATTTT
TRBD1	TRBV24-1	.	TRBJ1-5	CATRGQGLGQPQHF	TGTGCCACCAGGGGACAGGGATTAGGCCAGCCCCAGCATTTT
.	TRBV2	once	TRBJ1-6	CASSAKRPGDGNSPLHF	TGTGCCAGCAGTGCAAAAAGACCCGGGGACGGGAATTCACCCCTCCACTTT
TRBD1	TRBV15	.	TRBJ1-4	CATSRVTQGDEKLFF	TGTGCCACCAGCAGAGTGACACAGGGGGATGAAAAACTGTTTTTT
.	TRBV29-1	.	TRBJ2-7	CSVGRAGAEQYF	TGCAGCGTTGGGAGGGCGGGGGCTGAGCAGTACTTC
.	TRBV5-1	.	TRBJ2-6	CASSSGRGGTEAF	TGCGCCAGCAGTAGCGGCAGGGGCGGGACTGAAGCTTTC
TRBD1	TRBV7-3	.	TRBJ1-4	CASSSTGGNNEKLFF	TGTGCCAGCAGCTCGACAGGGGGGAATAATGAAAAACTGTTTTTT
.	TRBV10-3	.	TRBJ1-1	CAISDGDTVAFF	TGTGCCATCAGTGACGGGGACACTGTAGCTTTCTTT
TRBD1	TRBV29-1	many	TRBJ2-7	CSVAAGTGVEQYF	TGCAGCGTTGCCGCCGGGACAGGGGTCGAGCAGTACTTC
.	TRBV14	.	TRBJ1-1	CAGSQVEGAEAFF	TGTGCCGGCAGCCAAGTAGAAGGAGCTGAAGCTTTCTTC
TRBD2	TRBV10-3	.	TRBJ2-7	CAIRGLAGFYEQYF	TGTGCCATCAGAGGACTAGCGGGGTTCTACGAGCAGTACTTC
TRBD2	TRBV7-9	many	TRBJ2-7	CASSPGLARGEQYF	TGTGCCAGCAGCCCGGGACTAGCGCGGGGCGAGCAGTACTTC
.	TRBV5-1	few	TRBJ1-3	CASSPGVGGNTIYF	TGCGCCAGCAGCCCAGGTGTAGGCGGAAACACCATATATTTT
TRBD2	TRBV9	few	TRBJ2-2	CASSVERGLTGELFF	TGTGCCAGCAGCGTAGAGCGGGGGCTCACCGGGGAGCTGTTTTTT
.	TRBV20-1	once	TRBJ2-2	CSAREGELFF	TGCAGTGCTAGAGAAGGGGAGCTGTTTTTT
.	TRBV5-1	few	TRBJ1-2	CASSLSISNYGYTF	TGCGCCAGCAGCCTGTCAATCTCTAACTATGGCTACACCTTC
.	TRBV2	many	TRBJ1-1	CASSGDARAFF	TGTGCCAGCAGTGGGGACGCGAGGGCTTTCTTT
TRBD2	TRBV7-8	once	TRBJ2-7	CASSQDRLAGASYEQYF	TGCGCCAGCAGCCAAGACAGGTTAGCGGGAGCCTCCTACGAGCAGTACTTC
TRBD1	TRBV29-1	few	TRBJ1-5	CSVGRGTDQHF	TGCAGCGTTGGGAGGGGGACAGACCAGCATTTT
.	TRBV9	.	TRBJ1-1	CASSEQQTSEAFF	TGTGCCAGCAGCGAACAACAGACATCTGAAGCTTTCTTT
.	TRBV19	.	TRBJ2-5	CASTRRRETQYF	TGTGCCAGTACGCGGCGGAGAGAGACCCAGTACTTC
TRBD1	TRBV6-1	.	TRBJ1-2	CAAGQGANYGYTF	TGTGCCGCAGGACAGGGGGCTAACTATGGCTACACCTTC